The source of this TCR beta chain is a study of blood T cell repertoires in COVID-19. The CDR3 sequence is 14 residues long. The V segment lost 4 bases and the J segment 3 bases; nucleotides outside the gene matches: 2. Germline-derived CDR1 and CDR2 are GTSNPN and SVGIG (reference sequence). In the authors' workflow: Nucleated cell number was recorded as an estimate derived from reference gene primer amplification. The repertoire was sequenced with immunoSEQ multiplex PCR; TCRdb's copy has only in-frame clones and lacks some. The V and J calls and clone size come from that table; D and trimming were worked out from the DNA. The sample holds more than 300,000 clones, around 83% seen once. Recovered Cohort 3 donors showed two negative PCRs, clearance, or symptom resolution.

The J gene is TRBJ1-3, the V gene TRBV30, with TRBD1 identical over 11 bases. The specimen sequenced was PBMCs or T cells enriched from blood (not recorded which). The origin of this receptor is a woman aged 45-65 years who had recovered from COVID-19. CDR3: CAWTGTGGGNTIYF. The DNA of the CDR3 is TGTGCCTGGACCGGGACAGGGGGTGGAAACACCATATATTTT.